The TCR beta chain described here comes from a study of blood T cell repertoires in COVID-19 (dated by TCRdb to 2018 to 2020). Regarding the study in general: Samples from collaborators originated in the United States, Italy and Spain and spanned both the acute and convalescent phases of COVID-19. Deeply sampled blood TCRbeta repertoires from subjects exposed to, actively infected with, or recovered from COVID-19 were included in the dataset. A de-identified subject ID, COVID-19 status, age in years and sex were almost always included in the sample metadata. Where HLA class I and class II types were available, the types were taken from metadata supplied by the sample provider, not from assay-based typing. The repertoires were made available in a free public database intended to serve as a resource for research on the immune response to SARS-CoV-2. The prospective study material was composed of cDNA or gDNA derived from T cells, B-cell-depleted T cells, or PBMCs. The samples were drawn from two sources: the first 160 participants of the ongoing ImmuneRACE study, and over 950 subjects contributed by 6 global collaborators.

In the case of this clone: Which antigen it targets is not known. Base quality data are lacking; no much larger clone is found one base away.

After removal of 10 bases from V and 5 bases from J, the junction retains 7 bases not matched to a gene. The germline V gene sets CDR1 to SNHLY and CDR2 to FYNNEI. The CDR3 contains 14 residues, cysteine and phenylalanine counted. Kept here is only the CDR3 DNA, which spans 42 bases and is read in frame from base 1. One collaborating source in Seattle enrolled patients while the patients were actively infected and followed the patients over time throughout the course of disease. The collaborating institutions used their own protocols to collect whole blood in K2EDTA tubes. For TCRbeta analysis, collaborators shipped samples in one of three forms: frozen whole blood, isolated PBMCs, or DNA extracted from either of those sample types. The immunoSEQ Assay, a bias-controlled multiplex PCR, was used to amplify TCRbeta CDR3 regions from genomic DNA. For the original study's pipeline: The number of nucleated cells in each sample was estimated by amplification of reference gene primers within the assay. To quantify the absolute abundance of each unique TCRbeta CDR3 rearrangement, sequence reads were collapsed and filtered. For each sample, productive Simpson clonality was calculated by taking the square root of Simpson's diversity index across productive rearrangements. Not all clones reach the TCRdb copy of this immuneACCESS table, which keeps in-frame sequences only. Checked studies attribute under half of the gap to unresolved V genes and leave the rest unexplained. Clone size and the V and J calls come from that table; the DNA yielded D and trimming. The sample table holds about 170,000 clones, of which about 82% were seen once. The biggest ten clones account for approximately 8.2% of the sample.

Paper-wide results and their limitations: Clinical and demographic metadata were provided uncurated, with the amount varying by source and participant.

The sample taken for sequencing was peripheral blood. The sequence was obtained from a woman aged 80 or over with COVID-19, enrolled during active disease. The chain links TRBV2 with TRBJ2-1, and 11 bases in between align with TRBD2. The sequenced DNA: TGTGCCACCCTAGGACTAGCGGGTAACAATGAGCAGTTCTTC. It translates as CATLGLAGNNEQFF.